Reported below is one TCR beta chain. Its cognate antigen has yet to be identified. It has no much larger one-base neighbor in the sample; base qualities were not kept. The data stem from a study of shared clonotypes between healthy human individuals (TCRdb year 2020). Regarding the research as a whole: A few men and a couple of women, aged 18 to 49 years, made up the cohort. Different laboratories and diverse techniques were used to prepare libraries and sequence TCR repertoires, to increase sequencing depth and limit assay-specific biases. For each donor, three plates each were used for CD4 naive and CD4 memory, two plates were used for CD8 naive, and one plate was used for CD8 memory. Per donor, leukapheresis produced somewhere between about 0.9 and 10 billion PBMCs. To estimate repertoire size and how much clonotypes are shared between individuals, the study performed deep sequencing of blood TCR repertoires from roughly five healthy adults. Summary of the overall study and its limitations: Larger estimated clonotype richness was generally found for naive subsets than for memory subsets. Rarefaction of sorted-subset datasets indicated incomplete sequencing despite the large sequencing depth. When a handful of donors were compared, the shared fraction of clonotypes was 5% to 6.5% for naive CD4, more than 3% for naive CD8, more than 2% for memory CD4, and approximately 0.4% for memory CD8. Sampling was limited to blood, and TCR repertoires in tissue likely differ from TCR repertoires in blood. Compared with non-shared clonotypes, clonotypes shared by all four sorted-subset donors had higher generation probabilities. Pairwise subsampling indicated that sequencing depth was expected to affect the degree of clonotype sharing among donors. Because the study included only a small number of donors, the genetic and exposure-history diversity represented was limited.

Donors were healthy HIV-negative adults with no recently reported acute infections or vaccinations. All donors were Caucasian adults living in Nashville, Tennessee, USA. CD4+ T cells were enriched by magnetic negative selection; naive cells were then positively selected on CD45RA, and the negative fraction formed the memory subset. Blood was obtained by leukapheresis, after which PBMCs were separated by Ficoll-Histopaque density gradient centrifugation and cryopreserved in liquid nitrogen vapor phase. Purity and quantity of every magnetically sorted T cell population were checked by analytical flow cytometry. Genomic DNA was isolated from every sorted fraction and measured by UV absorbance on a Nanodrop 2000c. The germline V gene specifies SGHTA as CDR1 and FQGTGA as CDR2. Including cysteine and phenylalanine, the CDR3 has 15 amino acids. The read is trimmed to its CDR3 DNA, 45 bases read in frame from base 1. The junction carries 8 bases between V and J, which are trimmed by 3 bases and 0 bases respectively.

TCR CDR3 regions were amplified from genomic DNA by multiplex PCR using the deep immunoSEQ assay. Extracted genomic DNA from each cell subset was spread evenly across all wells of several immunoSEQ 96-well plates, with each plate serving as a replicate. Each replicate PCR for sorted subsets received roughly 200 ng genomic DNA, equal to about 30,000 T cell genomes. Purified libraries were quantified with a Qubit 3.0 fluorometer, sized on a Bioanalyzer 2100, and re-quantified with the KAPA Library Quantification kit. A separate single-read 150-cycle Illumina NextSeq 550 flow cell was used to sequence each immunoSEQ 96-well plate. The authors processed their data as follows. Because the immunoSEQ output held only junctional sequences and lacked quality scores, the filtering could not match the filtering applied to full-length reads. To assign V/J genes and CDR3, sequences were annotated using PyIR, a Python wrapper for IgBLAST v1.9, with IMGT germline references. Reads with weak V/J assignments (E-value above 1e-6), missing CDR3, stop codons, out-of-frame junctions, or ambiguous translated residues were removed. A V3J clonotype was defined by an identical inferred V gene, J gene, and CDR3 amino acid sequence. Percentage overlap between repertoires was computed as shared unique clonotypes divided by the size of the smaller repertoire. RTK rarefaction, the Chao1 estimator, and Recon v2.1 estimates of unobserved clonotypes were used to assess repertoire richness. Generation probabilities were computed with OLGA for all TCRbeta clonotypes obtained by the gDNA method from a few donors. TCRdb took this table from immuneACCESS and kept in-frame rearrangements with V and J called. Such tables lack part of the clones; where checked against another copy, unresolved V genes explain under half of the gap, and the rest is unexplained. That table furnishes V, J and clone size, whereas the DNA furnished D and trimming. This sample has about 2.3 million clones in its table, and 80% to 95% of those were observed once. The ten largest make up approximately 0.39% of the sample.

This TCR was sampled from a man between 18 and 29 years old in good health. Some clones in this sample may be carry-over from other donors' samples. The sample taken for sequencing was naive CD4+ T cells from PBMCs. This specimen's cell subset or site label, interpreted: CD45RA+ positively selected. The chain is assembled from TRBV7-3 and TRBJ2-2; the D call could be TRBD1 or TRBD2, with each sharing 5 bases. This receptor carries the CDR3 CASSFWGPNTGELFF. The DNA reads TGTGCCAGCAGCTTTTGGGGACCGAACACCGGGGAGCTGTTTTTT.